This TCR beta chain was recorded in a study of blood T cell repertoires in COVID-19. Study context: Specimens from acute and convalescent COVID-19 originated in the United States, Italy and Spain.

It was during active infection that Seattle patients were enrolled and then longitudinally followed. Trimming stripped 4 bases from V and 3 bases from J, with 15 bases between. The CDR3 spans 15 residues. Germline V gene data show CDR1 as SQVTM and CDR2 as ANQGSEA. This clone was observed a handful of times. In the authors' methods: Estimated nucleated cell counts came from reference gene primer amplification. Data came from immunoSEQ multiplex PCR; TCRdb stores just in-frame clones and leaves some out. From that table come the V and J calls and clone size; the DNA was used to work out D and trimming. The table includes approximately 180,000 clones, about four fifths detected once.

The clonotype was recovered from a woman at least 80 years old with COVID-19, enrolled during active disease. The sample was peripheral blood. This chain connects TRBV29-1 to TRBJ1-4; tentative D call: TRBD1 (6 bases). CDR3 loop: CSVVPQGTPNEKLFF. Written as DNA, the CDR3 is TGCAGCGTTGTGCCCCAGGGGACGCCTAATGAAAAACTGTTTTTT.